Following are 17 T cell receptor beta chains from one sample sequenced in a study of T-cell reconstitution after alpha-beta-depleted transplantation in children. Unique molecular identifiers were incorporated during preparation of the TCRbeta library. TCRdb re-derived calls from the PCR reads in MiXCR, one entry per CDR3 protein. Among some 640,000 distinct CDR3 sequences, 16% were seen once, and the ten largest hold approximately 1.1%. The sequencing here drew on PBMCs from the stem cell graft donor, taken from the stem cell graft. These receptors were taken from a human donor who donated a stem cell graft to a child with acute myeloid leukemia.

The CDR3 region is CASSPPYSGGAREQFF. CDR3 nucleotides: TGTGCCAGCAGTCCCCCGTATAGCGGGGGGGCAAGAGAGCAGTTCTTC. The chain uses TRBV6-2 or TRBV6-3 and TRBJ2-1; 11 positions match TRBD2. Losses at the gene ends were 5 bases for V and 10 bases for J; bases not matched to a gene: 13. The CDR3 has 16 amino acids. The germline CDR1 and CDR2 sequences are MNHEY and SVGEGT.

This clonotype was observed a few times. The rearrangement joins TRBV7-8 to TRBJ2-3; D is possibly TRBD1 or TRBD2 (5 bases each). This CDR3 is built from 15 residues. With 5 bases removed from V and 0 bases from J, the gap between germline ends came to 12 bases. Germline CDR1 reads SGHVS; CDR2 reads FQNEAQ. This CDR3 is CASSDRGGSTDTQYF. As DNA, the CDR3 is TGTGCCAGCAGCGATCGGGGCGGGAGCACAGATACGCAGTATTTT.

The chain links TRBV7-9 to TRBJ2-5, with a weak D call TRBD2 (5 bases). Trimming cost V 10 bases and J 1 base, with 16 bases left between them. Germline lookup yields CDR1 SEHNR and CDR2 FQNEAQ (reference sequence). This CDR3 is built from 14 residues. CDR3 in DNA: TGTGCCACCTGGGTCCTCGGGGTCCAAGAGACCCAGTACTTC. Encoded protein: CATWVLGVQETQYF.

The J gene is TRBJ2-1, the V gene TRBV5-1; TRBD2 aligns across 10 bases. After removal of 4 bases from V and 7 bases from J, the junction contained 17 bases not matched to a gene. Germline lookup yields CDR1 SGHRS and CDR2 YFSETQ. CDR3 size: 18 residues. The CDR3 sequence: CASSPWPSGGTFRNEQFF. Written as DNA, the CDR3 is TGCGCCAGCAGCCCCTGGCCTAGCGGGGGAACATTTCGTAATGAGCAGTTCTTC.

This clonotype was seen a handful of times. The V gene is TRBV12-3 or TRBV12-4, the J gene TRBJ1-3; 7 positions agree with TRBD1. The J segment lost 2 bases and the V segment lost 6 bases, leaving 4 bases of the junction unmatched. The CDR3 covers 14 residues. The CDR3 coding sequence is TGTGCCAGCAGAGTTGGGACAGCTGGAAACACCATATATTTT. Protein product: CASRVGTAGNTIYF.

This clonotype was picked up many times. This sequence joins TRBV5-1 and TRBJ1-1, with TRBD1 identical over 7 bases. The CDR3 runs 14 residues. Germline V gene data show CDR1 as SGHRS and CDR2 as YFSETQ. Trimming cost V 4 bases and J 4 bases; bases outside gene matches: 7. DNA for the CDR3: TGCGCCAGCAGCCACGAGACAGGGCTCACTGAAGCTTTCTTT. The encoded protein is CASSHETGLTEAFF.

In its sample, this clonotype was seen many times. The chain joins TRBV5-1 to TRBJ1-4, with TRBD1 identical over 8 bases. Germline V gene lookup returns CDR1 SGHRS and CDR2 YFSETQ. The CDR3 sequence is 14 residues long. After removal of 0 bases from V and 11 bases from J, the junction contained 6 bases not matched to a gene. CDR3 bases: TGCGCCAGCAGCTTGGAACAGGGGGACTGGAAACTGTTTTTT. It codes for CASSLEQGDWKLFF.

This clonotype was seen at least ten times. The chain employs TRBV20-1 and TRBJ2-7; 7 nucleotides align to TRBD1. Germline CDR1 reads DFQATT; CDR2 reads SNEGSKA (reference sequence). V shed 4 bases and J 1 base; nucleotides not matched to a gene: 4. This CDR3 contains 13 residues. DNA for the CDR3: TGCAGTGCTAATGACAGGGAATCCTACGAGCAGTACTTC. It specifies CSANDRESYEQYF.

This clonotype was seen many times. The chain employs TRBV24-1 and TRBJ2-1; D tentatively reads TRBD1 or TRBD2 (5 bases each). V was shortened by 6 bases and J by 5 bases, with 13 bases between the two germline ends. This CDR3 is built from 14 residues. The germline CDR1 and CDR2 sequences are KGHDR and SFDVKD. CDR3 nucleotide sequence: TGTGCCACCAGTACAACCGGGACGGACAATGAGCAGTTCTTC. It translates to CATSTTGTDNEQFF.

The count of this clonotype is one. The chain recombines TRBV20-1 with TRBJ2-2; 7 bases line up with TRBD2. After removal of 2 bases from V and 4 bases from J, the junction contained 7 bases not matched to a gene. CDR1 and CDR2 from the germline V gene are DFQATT and SNEGSKA (reference sequence). The CDR3 is made up of 15 amino acids. DNA for the CDR3: TGCAGTGCTAGACCGAGACTAGCACCCACCGGGGAGCTGTTTTTT. Amino acid sequence: CSARPRLAPTGELFF.

This clonotype has a count of ten or more. This CDR3 reads CASSFIGNTIYF. The CDR3 bases are TGTGCCAGCAGTTTTATCGGAAACACCATATATTTT. V usage is TRBV12-3 or TRBV12-4 and J usage is TRBJ1-3; no clear D. This CDR3 has 12 residues. Trimming pared 3 bases from V and 4 bases from J, leaving 4 bases between.

Many counts were recorded for this clonotype. This rearrangement joins TRBV6-1 to TRBJ2-3, with 8 bases that match TRBD1. Germline V lookup: CDR1 MNHNS, CDR2 SASEGT. V trimming: 6 bases; J trimming: 0 bases; junction bases outside the gene matches: 8. This CDR3 comprises 16 residues. Here the CDR3 reads CASSPYRGTSTDTQYF. The CDR3 coding sequence is TGTGCCAGCAGCCCTTACAGGGGGACTAGCACAGATACGCAGTATTTT.

Many counts were recorded for this clonotype. This rearrangement joins TRBV20-1 to TRBJ1-1; D not certain. Germline V gene sequence: CDR1 DFQATT, CDR2 SNEGSKA (reference sequence). V was pared by 3 bases and J by 1 base, with 21 bases between. The CDR3 has 17 amino acids. CDR3 protein: CSARTSGGTGPNTEAFF. CDR3 nucleotides: TGCAGTGCTAGGACTTCAGGTGGAACCGGTCCGAACACTGAAGCTTTCTTT.

The chain joins TRBV29-1 to TRBJ2-1; 9 bases are shared with TRBD2. Germline CDR1 is SQVTM and CDR2 is ANQGSEA. V was clipped by 7 bases and J by 5 bases; unmatched bases: 9. The CDR3 totals 14 residues. CDR3: CSGAGGLPDNEQFF. Here the CDR3 DNA reads TGCAGCGGAGCGGGGGGCCTTCCTGACAATGAGCAGTTCTTC.

Ten or more counts support this clonotype. The chain carries TRBV12-3 or TRBV12-4 and TRBJ1-5; D is unclear. This CDR3 has 14 residues. V was cut by 3 bases and J by 2 bases, with 8 bases left in between. Here the CDR3 DNA reads TGTGCCAGCAGTTTTTCAGAGGGCAATCAGCCCCAGCATTTT. Amino acid sequence: CASSFSEGNQPQHF.

This clonotype showed up just a few times. The J gene is TRBJ1-1, the V gene TRBV20-1; 8 bases match TRBD1. The V and J ends lost 5 bases and 1 base, in that order; junction bases with no gene match: 6. Germline V gene lookup returns CDR1 DFQATT and CDR2 SNEGSKA (reference sequence). The CDR3 length is 14 residues. In DNA form, the CDR3 reads TGCAGTGCTCCCCGACAGGGGAGGAACACTGAAGCTTTCTTT. Encoded protein: CSAPRQGRNTEAFF.

Ten or more counts support this clonotype. The CDR3 DNA sequence: TGCAGTGCTAGAGCCCCCGAAGCTCAGCAGTACTTC. The encoded protein is CSARAPEAQQYF. This chain uses TRBV20-1 with TRBJ2-7; D call uncertain. Germline V lookup: CDR1 DFQATT, CDR2 SNEGSKA (reference sequence). Trimming removed 1 base from V and 8 bases from J, with 12 bases in between. The CDR3 runs to 12 residues.